The clone carrying this T cell receptor beta chain came up a few times. V lost 5 bases to trimming and J lost 4 bases; unmatched junction nucleotides: 8. Germline CDR1 DFQATT, CDR2 SNEGSKA (reference sequence). This CDR3 region has 15 residues. TCRdb analysed the 5' RACE reads with MiXCR anew, one entry per CDR3 protein. The sample has about 50,000 distinct CDR3 sequences, approximately 17% seen once. The chain combines TRBV20-1 with TRBJ2-1; 10 bases fit TRBD2. Input material: naive CD4+ T cells sorted from blood. Subset specified: naive CD4+ T cells, CD4+CD45RA+CD25-. The source is a female donor with breast cancer. The CDR3 coding sequence is TGCAGTGCTCCCGGTGGACTAGCGGATTACAATGAGCAGTTCTTC. Amino acids: CSAPGGLADYNEQFF.